This T cell receptor beta chain is drawn from a study of cytomegalovirus exposure and HLA in healthy donors. PCR used 60 Vbeta primers and 13 Jbeta primers. Assay: immunoSEQ multiplex PCR; the TCRdb copy retains only in-frame clones and omits some. The sample includes around 58,000 clones, 77% of them seen just once. Whole-study findings and limits: Later analysis revealed greater clonal expansion in HLA-associated TCR beta chains than in equally common others. Reported performance of the classifier showed diagnosis of cytomegalovirus status with high specificity and sensitivity.

Germline V gene sequence: CDR1 SGHVS, CDR2 FQNEAQ. The CDR3 runs 17 residues. V was clipped by 1 base and J by 0 bases, with 13 bases between them. Points on this clone: Its antigen is undetermined.

This TCR derives from a female donor in good health and CMV-seronegative. Sequences were obtained from PBMCs. The gene calls are TRBV7-8 and TRBJ1-3; D is unresolved. For the CDR3, the DNA is TGTGCCAGCAGCTTAGGCCGGAGATTCTCCTCTGGAAACACCATATATTTT. It translates to CASSLGRRFSSGNTIYF.